This is a list of T cell receptor beta chains from one sample in a study of cytomegalovirus exposure and HLA in healthy donors. The protocol was immunoSEQ multiplex PCR, while the TCRdb copy is restricted to in-frame clones and leaves out a portion. The repertoire holds roughly 120,000 clones, with 65% to 80% as singletons. The sequenced sample consisted of PBMCs. These receptors came from a woman aged 60-75 years in good health and CMV-seropositive. CDR3s include the opening cysteine and the closing phenylalanine or tryptophan. Each record gives: CDR3 protein, CDR3 DNA, clone size, J gene, D gene, V gene. A D gene is named only where the DNA matches it firmly. Not every row has a clone size; where given, it reads once, few, many or a size class.

cdr3_aa: CASSTVRGRVYNEQFF; cdr3_nt: TGTGCCAGCAGCACCGTAAGAGGGAGGGTTTACAATGAGCAGTTCTTC; clone_size: .; j_call: TRBJ2-1; d_call: TRBD2; v_call: TRBV27
cdr3_aa: CASSQTIWQGNQPQHF; cdr3_nt: TGTGCCAGCTCACAAACGATTTGGCAGGGAAATCAGCCCCAGCATTTT; clone_size: .; j_call: TRBJ1-5; d_call: .; v_call: TRBV18
cdr3_aa: CASTGQGTYNEQFF; cdr3_nt: TGTGCCAGTACGGGACAGGGGACCTACAATGAGCAGTTCTTC; clone_size: .; j_call: TRBJ2-1; d_call: TRBD1; v_call: TRBV6-1
cdr3_aa: CASSPFTGDTGELFF; cdr3_nt: TGTGCCAGCTCACCCTTTACAGGGGACACCGGGGAGCTGTTTTTT; clone_size: .; j_call: TRBJ2-2; d_call: TRBD1; v_call: TRBV18
cdr3_aa: CASSVRGAGTEAFF; cdr3_nt: TGTGCCAGCAGCGTCCGGGGGGCGGGAACTGAAGCTTTCTTT; clone_size: .; j_call: TRBJ1-1; d_call: .; v_call: TRBV9
cdr3_aa: CASSLGHSSDTQYF; cdr3_nt: TGTGCCAGCAGCTTAGGCCATTCATCGGATACGCAGTATTTT; clone_size: .; j_call: TRBJ2-3; d_call: .; v_call: TRBV7-3
cdr3_aa: CASSPGTGFQETQYF; cdr3_nt: TGCGCCAGCAGCCCCGGGACAGGCTTCCAAGAGACCCAGTACTTC; clone_size: .; j_call: TRBJ2-5; d_call: TRBD1; v_call: TRBV4-1
cdr3_aa: CASSPRLAGPYEQYF; cdr3_nt: TGTGCCAGCAGCCCCCGGTTGGCGGGACCCTACGAGCAGTACTTC; clone_size: .; j_call: TRBJ2-7; d_call: .; v_call: TRBV7-8
cdr3_aa: CASSGRGSYEQYF; cdr3_nt: TGTGCCAGCAGTGGTCGGGGGTCCTACGAGCAGTACTTC; clone_size: .; j_call: TRBJ2-7; d_call: .; v_call: TRBV6-4
cdr3_aa: CASSGLGGRSTNEKLFF; cdr3_nt: TGTGCCAGCAGCGGACTCGGGGGAAGGTCAACTAATGAAAAACTGTTTTTT; clone_size: .; j_call: TRBJ1-4; d_call: .; v_call: TRBV11-2
cdr3_aa: CASSLRGTGGDSNQPQHF; cdr3_nt: TGTGCCAGCAGTTTGAGGGGGACAGGGGGTGATAGCAATCAGCCCCAGCATTTT; clone_size: .; j_call: TRBJ1-5; d_call: TRBD1; v_call: TRBV27
cdr3_aa: CASSPKIATGGFENEQFF; cdr3_nt: TGTGCCAGCTCACCAAAGATAGCGACAGGGGGCTTTGAGAATGAGCAGTTCTTC; clone_size: .; j_call: TRBJ2-1; d_call: TRBD1; v_call: TRBV18
cdr3_aa: CASSQDTGAMLAKNIQYF; cdr3_nt: TGCGCCAGCAGCCAAGATACCGGTGCGATGCTAGCCAAAAACATTCAGTACTTC; clone_size: .; j_call: TRBJ2-4; d_call: .; v_call: TRBV4-1
cdr3_aa: CASTSGQSNTEAFF; cdr3_nt: TGTGCCAGTACCTCGGGACAGTCGAACACTGAAGCTTTCTTT; clone_size: .; j_call: TRBJ1-1; d_call: TRBD1; v_call: TRBV19
cdr3_aa: CASSQDGGLSYEQYF; cdr3_nt: TGCGCCAGCAGCCAAGACGGGGGGCTATCCTACGAGCAGTACTTC; clone_size: once; j_call: TRBJ2-7; d_call: .; v_call: TRBV4-3
cdr3_aa: CASSLGDFGRDAYNEQFF; cdr3_nt: TGTGCCAGCAGCTTGGGGGACTTCGGGAGGGATGCTTACAATGAGCAGTTCTTC; clone_size: .; j_call: TRBJ2-1; d_call: TRBD2; v_call: TRBV7-9
cdr3_aa: CASSYHRTDTEAFF; cdr3_nt: TGTGCCAGCAGCTACCACAGGACAGACACTGAAGCTTTCTTT; clone_size: .; j_call: TRBJ1-1; d_call: .; v_call: TRBV7-3
cdr3_aa: CASSLAGTLNQPQHF; cdr3_nt: TGCGCCAGCAGCTTGGCTGGGACACTCAATCAGCCCCAGCATTTT; clone_size: .; j_call: TRBJ1-5; d_call: .; v_call: TRBV5-1
cdr3_aa: CASSRGDYNEKLFF; cdr3_nt: TGTGCCAGCAGTCGGGGGGACTACAATGAAAAACTGTTTTTT; clone_size: .; j_call: TRBJ1-4; d_call: .; v_call: TRBV2
cdr3_aa: CASSFSGAGDTQYF; cdr3_nt: TGTGCCAGCAGCTTTAGCGGGGCGGGAGATACGCAGTATTTT; clone_size: .; j_call: TRBJ2-3; d_call: TRBD2; v_call: TRBV7-9
cdr3_aa: CASSLVGTGGGETQYF; cdr3_nt: TGTGCCAGCAGCTTAGTAGGGACAGGGGGCGGGGAGACCCAGTACTTC; clone_size: .; j_call: TRBJ2-5; d_call: TRBD1; v_call: TRBV7-8
cdr3_aa: CAWDRDTQLNYGYTF; cdr3_nt: TGTGCCTGGGACCGGGACACCCAGCTTAACTATGGCTACACCTTC; clone_size: few; j_call: TRBJ1-2; d_call: .; v_call: TRBV30
cdr3_aa: CACSSGHLIGNTIYF; cdr3_nt: TGTGCCTGTTCCTCAGGGCACCTAATCGGAAACACCATATATTTT; clone_size: .; j_call: TRBJ1-3; d_call: .; v_call: TRBV19
cdr3_aa: CARSPRVGGASYEQYF; cdr3_nt: TGTGCCAGAAGCCCCCGTGTGGGGGGGGCCTCCTACGAGCAGTACTTC; clone_size: .; j_call: TRBJ2-7; d_call: .; v_call: TRBV5-3
cdr3_aa: CASSGNALAGVSEQYF; cdr3_nt: TGTGCCAGCAGCGGAAACGCCCTAGCGGGGGTATCGGAGCAGTACTTC; clone_size: few; j_call: TRBJ2-7; d_call: TRBD2; v_call: TRBV9
cdr3_aa: CASSLASSGLYNEQFF; cdr3_nt: TGCGCCAGCAGCTTGGCCTCTAGCGGGTTATACAATGAGCAGTTCTTC; clone_size: .; j_call: TRBJ2-1; d_call: TRBD2; v_call: TRBV5-1
cdr3_aa: CASSLGSAANLWETQYF; cdr3_nt: TGCGCCAGCAGCTTGGGGTCTGCAGCGAATCTTTGGGAGACCCAGTACTTC; clone_size: .; j_call: TRBJ2-5; d_call: .; v_call: TRBV5-1
cdr3_aa: CASSPRFSGANVLTF; cdr3_nt: TGCGCCAGCAGCCCCCGGTTCTCTGGGGCCAACGTCCTGACTTTC; clone_size: few; j_call: TRBJ2-6; d_call: .; v_call: TRBV5-1
cdr3_aa: CASSLDYTDTQYF; cdr3_nt: TGTGCCAGCAGCCTTGACTACACAGATACGCAGTATTTT; clone_size: .; j_call: TRBJ2-3; d_call: .; v_call: TRBV7-3
cdr3_aa: CASSLRTGTSGSSYNEQFF; cdr3_nt: TGTGCCAGCAGCTTAAGAACCGGGACTAGCGGGAGCTCCTACAATGAGCAGTTCTTC; clone_size: .; j_call: TRBJ2-1; d_call: TRBD2; v_call: TRBV7-9
cdr3_aa: CATSRDLVQFRSPLHF; cdr3_nt: TGTGCCACCAGCAGAGATCTGGTCCAATTTCGGTCACCCCTCCACTTT; clone_size: once; j_call: TRBJ1-6; d_call: .; v_call: TRBV15
cdr3_aa: CASSRTSADTQYF; cdr3_nt: TGTGCCAGCAGCCGCACTAGCGCAGATACGCAGTATTTT; clone_size: .; j_call: TRBJ2-3; d_call: TRBD2; v_call: TRBV7-2
cdr3_aa: CASSSSSTIYF; cdr3_nt: TGTGCCAGCAGCTCGTCTAGCACCATATATTTT; clone_size: .; j_call: TRBJ1-3; d_call: .; v_call: TRBV11-1
cdr3_aa: CASSTVLYNEQFF; cdr3_nt: TGTGCCAGCTCAACCGTACTTTACAATGAGCAGTTCTTC; clone_size: .; j_call: TRBJ2-1; d_call: .; v_call: TRBV18
cdr3_aa: CASSYSRGSPLHF; cdr3_nt: TGTGCCAGCAGTTACTCTAGGGGGTCACCCCTCCACTTT; clone_size: .; j_call: TRBJ1-6; d_call: .; v_call: TRBV6-6
cdr3_aa: CASNRLAENTGELFF; cdr3_nt: TGCGCCAGCAACAGACTAGCGGAGAACACCGGGGAGCTGTTTTTT; clone_size: once; j_call: TRBJ2-2; d_call: TRBD2; v_call: TRBV5-1
cdr3_aa: CASSEGLAGDTQYF; cdr3_nt: TGTGCCAGCAGCGAGGGACTAGCGGGGGATACGCAGTATTTT; clone_size: .; j_call: TRBJ2-3; d_call: TRBD2; v_call: TRBV7-2
cdr3_aa: CASSLGSGAGVGAYEQYF; cdr3_nt: TGTGCCAGCAGCTTAGGTTCCGGAGCGGGGGTGGGGGCCTACGAGCAGTACTTC; clone_size: .; j_call: TRBJ2-7; d_call: TRBD2; v_call: TRBV7-2
cdr3_aa: CASSYYTRAFF; cdr3_nt: TGTGCCAGCAGTTACTACACCCGAGCTTTCTTT; clone_size: .; j_call: TRBJ1-1; d_call: .; v_call: TRBV6-5
cdr3_aa: CASTIRRWAGGGETQYF; cdr3_nt: TGTGCCAGCACCATCAGAAGGTGGGCGGGAGGCGGCGAGACCCAGTACTTC; clone_size: .; j_call: TRBJ2-5; d_call: TRBD2; v_call: TRBV6-4
cdr3_aa: CASGPQDTEAFF; cdr3_nt: TGTGCTAGTGGTCCACAAGACACTGAAGCTTTCTTT; clone_size: few; j_call: TRBJ1-1; d_call: .; v_call: TRBV12-5
cdr3_aa: CASSPRDRSNYGYTF; cdr3_nt: TGCGCCAGCAGCCCCAGGGACAGGAGTAACTATGGCTACACCTTC; clone_size: .; j_call: TRBJ1-2; d_call: TRBD1; v_call: TRBV4-3
cdr3_aa: CASSKDRGRGTEAFF; cdr3_nt: TGTGCCAGCAGCAAAGACAGGGGCCGTGGTACTGAAGCTTTCTTT; clone_size: .; j_call: TRBJ1-1; d_call: TRBD1; v_call: TRBV5-6
cdr3_aa: CASTRDTVYEQYF; cdr3_nt: TGTGCCAGCACCAGGGACACCGTCTACGAGCAGTACTTC; clone_size: .; j_call: TRBJ2-7; d_call: .; v_call: TRBV2
cdr3_aa: CASSELRANYGYTF; cdr3_nt: TGTGCCAGCTCCGAATTGAGGGCCAACTATGGCTACACCTTC; clone_size: .; j_call: TRBJ1-2; d_call: .; v_call: TRBV18